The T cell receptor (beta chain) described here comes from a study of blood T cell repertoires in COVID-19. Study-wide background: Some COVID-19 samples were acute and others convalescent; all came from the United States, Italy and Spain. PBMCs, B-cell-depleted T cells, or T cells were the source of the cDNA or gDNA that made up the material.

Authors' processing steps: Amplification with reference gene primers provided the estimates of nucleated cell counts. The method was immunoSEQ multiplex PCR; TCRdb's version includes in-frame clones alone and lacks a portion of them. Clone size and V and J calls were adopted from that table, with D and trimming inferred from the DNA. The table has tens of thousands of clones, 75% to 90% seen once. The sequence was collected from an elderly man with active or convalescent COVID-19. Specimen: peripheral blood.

The CDR3 sequence: CASREQGELQPQHF. The CDR3 bases are TGTGCCAGTAGAGAGCAGGGGGAATTGCAGCCCCAGCATTTT. The V and J genes are TRBV19 and TRBJ1-5; 7 bases match TRBD1. In germline, CDR1 is LNHDA, CDR2 SQIVND (reference sequence). The J segment lost 7 bases and the V segment lost 6 bases, leaving 9 bases of the junction unmatched. This CDR3 comprises 14 residues.